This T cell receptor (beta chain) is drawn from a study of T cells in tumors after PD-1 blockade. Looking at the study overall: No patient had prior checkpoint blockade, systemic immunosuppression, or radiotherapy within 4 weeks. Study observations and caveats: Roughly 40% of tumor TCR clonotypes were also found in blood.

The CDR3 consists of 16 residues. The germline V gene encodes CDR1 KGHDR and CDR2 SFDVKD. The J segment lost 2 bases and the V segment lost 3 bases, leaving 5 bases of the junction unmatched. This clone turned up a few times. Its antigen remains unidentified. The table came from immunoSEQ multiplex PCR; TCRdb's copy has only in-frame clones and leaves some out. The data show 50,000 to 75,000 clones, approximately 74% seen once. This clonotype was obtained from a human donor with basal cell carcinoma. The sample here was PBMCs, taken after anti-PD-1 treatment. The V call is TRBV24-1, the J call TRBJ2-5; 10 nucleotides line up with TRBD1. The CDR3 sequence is CATSDTDRGYQETQYF. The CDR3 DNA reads TGTGCCACCAGTGATACGGACAGGGGGTATCAAGAGACCCAGTACTTC.